This TCR beta chain was obtained from a study of shared clonotypes between healthy human individuals. Trimming stripped 4 bases from V and 4 bases from J, with 17 bases between. CDR1 and CDR2 (germline): SGDLS, YYNGEE. This CDR3 is built from 15 residues. The repertoire was sequenced with immunoSEQ multiplex PCR; TCRdb's copy has only in-frame clones and lacks some. The sample shows some 2,500,000 clones, approximately 90% of them seen only once. The sequence came from a young man in good health. Some clones in this sample may be carry-over from other donors' samples. The chain employs TRBV9 and TRBJ1-2, with D possibly being TRBD1 (6 bases). The source material was naive CD4+ T cells from PBMCs. Regarding subset: CD45RA+ positively selected. Here the CDR3 DNA reads TGTGCCAGCAGCCCCCAGGGGCGGGGATTCTATGGCTACACCTTC. Translation gives CASSPQGRGFYGYTF.